These 6 T cell receptor beta chains were sequenced from one sample in a study of cytomegalovirus exposure and HLA in healthy donors. The PCR was carried out with 60 Vbeta primers and 13 Jbeta primers. Only in-frame clones appear in the TCRdb table, and some are missing; sequencing was by immunoSEQ multiplex PCR. The table includes roughly 160,000 clones, 75% to 90% detected once. The sample consisted of PBMCs. The receptors derive from a boy aged 2 to 10 in good health and CMV-seronegative.

The chain joins TRBV29-1 to TRBJ2-5; D gene ambiguous. V was clipped by 6 bases and J by 5 bases, with 7 bases between them. The CDR3 is 10 residues long. The germline gives CDR1 SQVTM, CDR2 ANQGSEA. The CDR3 is CSVPEETQYF. The CDR3 bases are TGCAGCGTCCCGGAGGAGACCCAGTACTTC.

V gene TRBV2 combines with J gene TRBJ2-6; D unclear. This CDR3 has 15 residues. Trimming shortened V by 4 bases and J by 4 bases, and 11 bases separated the two germline ends. Germline V CDR1 and CDR2: SNHLY, FYNNEI. The CDR3 DNA sequence: TGTGCCAGCAGTGCTGAGTCCCGAGGGGCCAACGTCCTGACTTTC. This translates into CASSAESRGANVLTF.

The genes are TRBV9 and TRBJ1-3; no clear D. CDR1 is SGDLS and CDR2 is YYNGEE in the germline V gene. V was shortened by 7 bases and J by 6 bases, with 5 bases between the two germline ends. The CDR3 has 10 amino acids. CDR3 residues: CASGENTIYF. The CDR3, as DNA: TGTGCCAGCGGAGAAAACACCATATATTTT.

This clone was observed a few times. The V gene is TRBV7-2, the J gene TRBJ1-5; D remains ambiguous. The V end was cut by 5 bases, the J end by 7 bases, with 15 bases between. The CDR3 is 14 amino acids. Per the germline V gene, CDR1 is SGHTA and CDR2 is FQGNSA. This CDR3 is CASSQRAGLQPQHF. CDR3 DNA sequence: TGTGCCAGCAGCCAAAGGGCAGGACTACAGCCCCAGCATTTT.

This clone was counted once. This rearrangement joins TRBV19 to TRBJ2-3; no definite D call. Germline V gene data show CDR1 as LNHDA and CDR2 as SQIVND (reference sequence). V lost 9 bases and J 0 bases, leaving 10 bases between the germline ends. The CDR3 spans 13 residues. CDR3 bases: TGTGCCAGCTCAGAGACTAGCACAGATACGCAGTATTTT. Protein: CASSETSTDTQYF.

The count of this clone is one. The rearrangement joins TRBV18 to TRBJ2-6; no reliable D call. Germline V gene sequence: CDR1 KGHSH, CDR2 LQKENI. The ends were cut back, 2 bases at V and 0 bases at J, with 14 bases in the middle. The CDR3 covers 18 residues. The CDR3 sequence is CASSPSGPGLSGANVLTF. The CDR3 DNA sequence: TGTGCCAGCTCACCATCAGGCCCAGGCCTCTCTGGGGCCAACGTCCTGACTTTC.